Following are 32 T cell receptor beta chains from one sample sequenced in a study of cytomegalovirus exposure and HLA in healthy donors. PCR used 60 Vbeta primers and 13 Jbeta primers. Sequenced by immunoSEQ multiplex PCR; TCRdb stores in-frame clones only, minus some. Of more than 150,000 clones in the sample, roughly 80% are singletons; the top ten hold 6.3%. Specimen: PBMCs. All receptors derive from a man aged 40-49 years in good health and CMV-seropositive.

The CDR3 nucleotides read TGTGCCAGCAGTTGGTCTGGGGGCAGGGAGCAGTTCTTC. This codes for CASSWSGGREQFF. This chain joins TRBV28 and TRBJ2-1, with D possibly being TRBD1 (6 bases). Germline V CDR1 and CDR2: MDHEN, SYDVKM. The CDR3 extends over 13 amino acids. V was trimmed by 4 bases and J by 10 bases, leaving 14 bases between them.

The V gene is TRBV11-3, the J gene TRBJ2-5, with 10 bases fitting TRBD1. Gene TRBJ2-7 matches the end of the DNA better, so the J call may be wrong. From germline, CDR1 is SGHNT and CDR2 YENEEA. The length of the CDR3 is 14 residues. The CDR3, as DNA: TGTGCCAGCAGCTCGCGACAGGGGGCCAACGAGCAGTACTTC. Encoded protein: CASSSRQGANEQYF.

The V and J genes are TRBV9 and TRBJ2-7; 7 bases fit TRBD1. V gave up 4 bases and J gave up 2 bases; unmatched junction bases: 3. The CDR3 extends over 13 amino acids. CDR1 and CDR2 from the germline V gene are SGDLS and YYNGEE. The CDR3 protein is CASSPGQPYEQYF. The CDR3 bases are TGTGCCAGCAGCCCGGGACAGCCCTACGAGCAGTACTTC.

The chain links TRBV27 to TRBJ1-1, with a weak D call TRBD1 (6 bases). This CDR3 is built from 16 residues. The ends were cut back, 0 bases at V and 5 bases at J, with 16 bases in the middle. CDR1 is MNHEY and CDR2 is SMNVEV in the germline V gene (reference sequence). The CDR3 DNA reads TGTGCCAGCAGTTTATCCGCCACAGGGTACGGGACTGAAGCTTTCTTT. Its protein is CASSLSATGYGTEAFF.

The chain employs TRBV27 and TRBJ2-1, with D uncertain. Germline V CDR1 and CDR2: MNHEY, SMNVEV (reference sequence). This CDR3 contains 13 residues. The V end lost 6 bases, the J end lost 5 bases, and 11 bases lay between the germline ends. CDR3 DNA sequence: TGTGCCAGCAGGGGCTGGGTCGACAATGAGCAGTTCTTC. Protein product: CASRGWVDNEQFF.

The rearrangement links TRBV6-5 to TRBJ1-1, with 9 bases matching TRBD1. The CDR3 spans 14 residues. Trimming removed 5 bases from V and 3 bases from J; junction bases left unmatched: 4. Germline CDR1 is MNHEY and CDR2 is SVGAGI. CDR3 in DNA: TGTGCCAGCAGTCGACAGGGGGTTTACACTGAAGCTTTCTTT. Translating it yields CASSRQGVYTEAFF.

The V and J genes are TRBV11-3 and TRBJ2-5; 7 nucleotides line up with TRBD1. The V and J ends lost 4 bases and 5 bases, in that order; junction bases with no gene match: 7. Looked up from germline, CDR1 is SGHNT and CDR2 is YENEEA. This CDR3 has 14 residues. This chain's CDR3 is CASSSGTAHETQYF. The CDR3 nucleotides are TGTGCCAGCAGCTCCGGGACAGCTCATGAGACCCAGTACTTC.

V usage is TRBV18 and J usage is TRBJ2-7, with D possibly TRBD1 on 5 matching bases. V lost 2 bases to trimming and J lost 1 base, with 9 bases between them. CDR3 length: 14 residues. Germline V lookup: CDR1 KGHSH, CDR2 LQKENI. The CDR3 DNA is TGTGCCAGCTCACCAACAGGAACATCCTACGAGCAGTACTTC. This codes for CASSPTGTSYEQYF.

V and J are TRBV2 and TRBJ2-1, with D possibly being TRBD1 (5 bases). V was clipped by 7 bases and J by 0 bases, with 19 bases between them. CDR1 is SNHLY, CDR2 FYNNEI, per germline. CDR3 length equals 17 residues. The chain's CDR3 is CASKNRGQSLSYNEQFF. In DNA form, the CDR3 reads TGTGCCAGCAAAAACCGCGGACAATCACTCTCCTACAATGAGCAGTTCTTC.

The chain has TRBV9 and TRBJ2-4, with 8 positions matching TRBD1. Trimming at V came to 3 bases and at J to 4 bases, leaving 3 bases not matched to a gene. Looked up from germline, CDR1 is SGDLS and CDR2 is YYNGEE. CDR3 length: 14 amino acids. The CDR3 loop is CASSGGQGKNIQYF. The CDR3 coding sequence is TGTGCCAGCAGCGGAGGACAGGGTAAAAACATTCAGTACTTC.

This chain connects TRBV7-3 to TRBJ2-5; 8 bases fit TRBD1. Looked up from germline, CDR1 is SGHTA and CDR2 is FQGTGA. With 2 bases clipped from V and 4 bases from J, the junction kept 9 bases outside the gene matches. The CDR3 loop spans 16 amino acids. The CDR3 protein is CASSLGRGRLGETQYF. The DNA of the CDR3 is TGTGCCAGCAGCTTAGGCAGGGGGCGGTTGGGAGAGACCCAGTACTTC.

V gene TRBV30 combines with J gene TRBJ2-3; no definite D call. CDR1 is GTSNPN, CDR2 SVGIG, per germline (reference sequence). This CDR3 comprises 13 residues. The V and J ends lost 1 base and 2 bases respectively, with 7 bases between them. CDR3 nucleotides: TGTGCCTGGAGTGCCTTACTCACAGATACGCAGTATTTT. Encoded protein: CAWSALLTDTQYF.

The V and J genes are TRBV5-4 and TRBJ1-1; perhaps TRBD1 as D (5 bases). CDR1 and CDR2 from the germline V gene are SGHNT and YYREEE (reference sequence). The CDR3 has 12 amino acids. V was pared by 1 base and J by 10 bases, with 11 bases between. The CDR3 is CASSLSQGGAFF. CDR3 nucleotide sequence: TGTGCCAGCAGCTTGAGCCAGGGAGGAGCTTTCTTT.

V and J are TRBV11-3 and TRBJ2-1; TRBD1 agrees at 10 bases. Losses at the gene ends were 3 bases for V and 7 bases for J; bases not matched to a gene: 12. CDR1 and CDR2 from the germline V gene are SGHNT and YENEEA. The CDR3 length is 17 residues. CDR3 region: CASSFESGTGAQNEQFF. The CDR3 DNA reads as TGTGCCAGCAGCTTCGAGTCCGGGACAGGGGCTCAAAATGAGCAGTTCTTC.

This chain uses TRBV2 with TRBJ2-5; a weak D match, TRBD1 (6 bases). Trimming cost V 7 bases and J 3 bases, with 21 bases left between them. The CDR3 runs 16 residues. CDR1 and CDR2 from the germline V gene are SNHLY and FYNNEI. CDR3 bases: TGTGCCAGCATCCCACTCTCCACAGGGTACGAAGAGACCCAGTACTTC. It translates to CASIPLSTGYEETQYF.

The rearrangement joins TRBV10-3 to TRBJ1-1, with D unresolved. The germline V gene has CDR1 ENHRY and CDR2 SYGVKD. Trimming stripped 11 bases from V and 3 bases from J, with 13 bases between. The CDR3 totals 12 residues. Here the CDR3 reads CAASNQDTEAFF. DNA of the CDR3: TGTGCCGCCTCCAATCAGGACACTGAAGCTTTCTTT.

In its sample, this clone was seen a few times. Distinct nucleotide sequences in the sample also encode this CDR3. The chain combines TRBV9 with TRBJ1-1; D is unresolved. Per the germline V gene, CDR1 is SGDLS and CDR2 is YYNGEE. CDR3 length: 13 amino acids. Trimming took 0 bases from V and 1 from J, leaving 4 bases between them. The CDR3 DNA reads TGTGCCAGCAGCGTAGCAGGGAACACTGAAGCTTTCTTT. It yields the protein CASSVAGNTEAFF.

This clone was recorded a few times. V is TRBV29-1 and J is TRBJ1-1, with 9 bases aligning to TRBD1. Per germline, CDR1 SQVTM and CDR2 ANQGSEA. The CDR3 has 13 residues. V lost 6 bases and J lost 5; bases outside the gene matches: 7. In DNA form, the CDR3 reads TGCAGCGTCGTGGGACAGGGTCATACTGAAGCTTTCTTT. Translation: CSVVGQGHTEAFF. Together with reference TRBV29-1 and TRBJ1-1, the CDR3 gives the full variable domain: SAVISQKPSRDICQRGTSLTIQCQVDSQVTMMFWYRQQPGQSLTLIATANQGSEATYESGFVIDKFPISRPNLTFSTLTVSNMSPEDSSIYLCSVVGQGHTEAFFGQGTRLTVV.

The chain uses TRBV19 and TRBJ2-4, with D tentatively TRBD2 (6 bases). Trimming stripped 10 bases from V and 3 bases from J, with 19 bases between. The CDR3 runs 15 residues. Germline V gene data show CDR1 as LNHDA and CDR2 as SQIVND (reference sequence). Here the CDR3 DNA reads TGTGCCACGTCCCAAGTCCGGGACTTCAAAAACATTCAGTACTTC. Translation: CATSQVRDFKNIQYF.

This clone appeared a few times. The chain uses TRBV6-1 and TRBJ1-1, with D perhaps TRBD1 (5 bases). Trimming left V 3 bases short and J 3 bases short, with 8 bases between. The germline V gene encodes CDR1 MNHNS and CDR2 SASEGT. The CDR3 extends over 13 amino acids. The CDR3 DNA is TGTGCCAGCAGTGATTGGGGGGACACTGAAGCTTTCTTT. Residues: CASSDWGDTEAFF.

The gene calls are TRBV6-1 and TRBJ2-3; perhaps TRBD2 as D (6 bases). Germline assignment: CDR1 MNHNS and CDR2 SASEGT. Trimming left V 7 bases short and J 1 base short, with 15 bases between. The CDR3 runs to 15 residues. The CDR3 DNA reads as TGTGCCAGCACCTGGGCGGGGAGCCGCACAGATACGCAGTATTTT. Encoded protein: CASTWAGSRTDTQYF.

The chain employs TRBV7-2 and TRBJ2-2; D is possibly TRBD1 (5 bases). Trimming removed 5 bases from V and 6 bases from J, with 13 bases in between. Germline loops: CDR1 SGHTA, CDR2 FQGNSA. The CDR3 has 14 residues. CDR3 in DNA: TGTGCCAGCAGCCACGAGGCAGGGCCCGGGGAGCTGTTTTTT. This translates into CASSHEAGPGELFF.

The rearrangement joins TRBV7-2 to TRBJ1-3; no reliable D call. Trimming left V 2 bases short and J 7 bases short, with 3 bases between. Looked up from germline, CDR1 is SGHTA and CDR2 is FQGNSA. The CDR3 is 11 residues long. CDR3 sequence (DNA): TGTGCCAGCAGCTTACAGAACACCATATATTTT. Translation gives CASSLQNTIYF.

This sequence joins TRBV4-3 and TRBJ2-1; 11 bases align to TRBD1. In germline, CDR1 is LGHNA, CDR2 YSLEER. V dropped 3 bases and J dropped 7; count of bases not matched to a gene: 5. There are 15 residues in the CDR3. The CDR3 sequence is CASSQEGQGVNEQFF. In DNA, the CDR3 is TGCGCCAGCAGCCAGGAGGGACAGGGGGTGAATGAGCAGTTCTTC.

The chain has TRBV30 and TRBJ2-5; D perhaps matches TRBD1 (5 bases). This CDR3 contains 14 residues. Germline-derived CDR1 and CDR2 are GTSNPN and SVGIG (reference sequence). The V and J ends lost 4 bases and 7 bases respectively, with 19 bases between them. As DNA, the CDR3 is TGTGCCTGGAACTCAGGGCTCGGTGTTGGGACCCAGTACTTC. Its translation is CAWNSGLGVGTQYF.

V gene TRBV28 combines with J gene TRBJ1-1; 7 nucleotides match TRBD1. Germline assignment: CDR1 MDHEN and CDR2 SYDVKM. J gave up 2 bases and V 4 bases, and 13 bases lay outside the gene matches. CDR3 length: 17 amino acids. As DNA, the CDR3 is TGTGCCAGCAGTTGGGGACCGGGACAGCCTATCAACACTGAAGCTTTCTTT. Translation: CASSWGPGQPINTEAFF.

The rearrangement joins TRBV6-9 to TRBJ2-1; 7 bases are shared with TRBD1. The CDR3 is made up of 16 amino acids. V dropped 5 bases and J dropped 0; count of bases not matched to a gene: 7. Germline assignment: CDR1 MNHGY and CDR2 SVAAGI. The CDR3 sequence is CASSPPDRFSYNEQFF. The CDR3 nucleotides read TGTGCCAGCAGTCCGCCGGACAGGTTCTCCTACAATGAGCAGTTCTTC.

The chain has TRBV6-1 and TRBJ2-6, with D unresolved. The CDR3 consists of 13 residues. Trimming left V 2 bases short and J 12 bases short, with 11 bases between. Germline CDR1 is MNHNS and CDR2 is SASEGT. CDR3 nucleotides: TGTGCCAGCAGTGAATTTGTTGACTCCGTCCTGACTTTC. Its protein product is CASSEFVDSVLTF.

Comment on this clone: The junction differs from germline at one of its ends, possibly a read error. CDR3 sequence reads: CSSSLPPRGPRDEKLFF. For the CDR3, the DNA is TGTTCCAGCAGCTTACCACCGCGGGGGCCGAGGGATGAAAAACTGTTTTTT. The J gene is TRBJ1-4, the V gene TRBV7-9; a weak D match, TRBD1 (6 bases). CDR1 is SEHNR and CDR2 is FQNEAQ in the germline V gene (reference sequence). The CDR3 covers 17 residues.

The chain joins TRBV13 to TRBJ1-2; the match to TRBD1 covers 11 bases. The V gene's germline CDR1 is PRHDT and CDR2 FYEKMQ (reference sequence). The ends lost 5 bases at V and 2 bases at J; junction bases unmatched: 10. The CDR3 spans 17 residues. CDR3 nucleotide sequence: TGTGCCAGCAGCCTCGGACAGGGGGCGTCCCTAAACTATGGCTACACCTTC. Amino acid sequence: CASSLGQGASLNYGYTF. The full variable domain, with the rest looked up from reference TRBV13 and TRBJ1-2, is AAGVIQSPRHLIKEKRETATLKCYPIPRHDTVYWYQQGPGQDPQFLISFYEKMQSDKGSIPDRFSAQQFSDYHSELNMSSLELGDSALYFCASSLGQGASLNYGYTFGSGTRLTVV.

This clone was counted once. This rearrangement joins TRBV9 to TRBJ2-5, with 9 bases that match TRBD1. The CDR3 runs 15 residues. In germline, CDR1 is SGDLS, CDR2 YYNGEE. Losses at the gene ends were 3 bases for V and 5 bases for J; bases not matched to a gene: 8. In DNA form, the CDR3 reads TGTGCCAGCAGCGGAACAGGGGGCTGGGGTGAGACCCAGTACTTC. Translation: CASSGTGGWGETQYF.

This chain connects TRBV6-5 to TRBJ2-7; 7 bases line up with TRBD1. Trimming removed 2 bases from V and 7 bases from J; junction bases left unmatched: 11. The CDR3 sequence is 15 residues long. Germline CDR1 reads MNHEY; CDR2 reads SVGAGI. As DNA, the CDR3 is TGTGCCAGCAGTTACGATCGGACAGGTGCTAGGGAGCAGTACTTC. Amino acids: CASSYDRTGAREQYF.